This T cell receptor beta chain stems from a study of low-dose radiotherapy and immunotherapy resistance in tumors (dated by TCRdb to 2021 to 2024). Describing the broader study: In Cohort 1, 0.5 Gy per fraction was delivered every 2 weeks, and a total PTV dose of 6.5 Gy was prescribed. In Cohort 2, 1 Gy per fraction was delivered every two weeks, for a total of 13 Gy over 26 weeks. Patients were given nivolumab as a 240 mg flat dose every two weeks and ipilimumab at 1 mg/kg every six weeks, with both drugs delivered intravenously. Cyclophosphamide 200 mg/m2 was administered intravenously every two weeks, one day before each radiation and immunotherapy administration. Starting on cycle 1 day 1, patients took 300 mg of aspirin by mouth once daily for four cycles. Trial participants were not randomized into treatment groups. Eight patients were included in the translational analysis, namely three from the first dose cohort plus the first five from the second dose cohort.

The CDR3 spans 15 residues, from the cysteine through the phenylalanine. Just CDR3 DNA is preserved here, 45 bases in frame from base 1. The germline V and J ends show losses of 8 bases and 5 bases respectively, and no gene match explains 15 bases of the junction. From the germline V gene, CDR1 is SQVTM and CDR2 is ANQGSEA. Donors were enrolled in RACIN, a single-arm phase I dose-escalation trial combining nivolumab, ipilimumab, aspirin, low-dose cyclophosphamide and low-dose radiotherapy. Patients with advanced, TIL-negative solid tumors were considered eligible. Notes on this clonotype: Its antigen specificity is not known. No quality values exist for individual bases; no much larger clone is one base distant.

To make first-strand cDNA, Superscript III was used along with a set of TRAV- and TRBV-specific primers so that both the TCRalpha and TCRbeta chains were covered. TCRs were amplified for 20 PCR cycles with Phusion, using a constant-region primer paired with the adapter attached to the V primers. The isolated mRNA was amplified using the MessageAmp II aRNA Amplification Kit, with in vitro transcription performed for around 16 hours at 37 degrees C. mRNA for TCR sequencing was isolated with the Dynabeads mRNA DIRECT Purification Kit. Indexed Illumina adapters were added in a second approximately 26-cycle Phusion PCR, and the resulting products were purified with AMPure XP beads. The authors' analysis ran thus. Using custom Perl scripts, TCR sequences encoding the same protein were pooled, out-of-frame sequences were removed, and the abundance of each clonotype was computed. Any TCR sequence backed by just one read was left out of the analysis. Among the metrics used to describe the repertoires were Shannon entropy, Gini index, clonality, richness, and the frequency of TCRs shared between repertoires. TCRdb passed the public sequencing reads through fastp at Q25 and MiXCR, retaining productive beta sequences. Every entry covers one CDR3 protein and lists the most common genes and DNA from its rows. The V and J calls here are based on TCRdb, not the publication. Across this sample there are 15,000 to 20,000 distinct CDR3 sequences, with approximately 70% seen only once. The ten largest account for around 5.9% of the sample.

The chain joins TRBV29-1 to TRBJ2-5; 9 bases in the middle match TRBD1. This clonotype was sampled from a human donor with advanced metastatic prostate, ovarian, gallbladder or colorectal cancer (not recorded which). This table probably holds off-target reads from a library built for another chain. The CDR3 protein: CSCRTGTGSSETQYF. The DNA reads TGCAGCTGCCGTACCGGGACAGGGTCTTCGGAGACCCAGTACTTC.